One sample yielded the 5 T cell receptor beta chains listed below, sequenced in a study of T cell repertoires in cytomegalovirus infection. Which antigens these TCRs recognize remains unknown. TCRdb redid the calling of the reads with MiXCR, one entry per CDR3 protein. This table has about half a million distinct CDR3 sequences, roughly a third appearing once. Sequenced material: cultured PBMCs, taken from culture after CMV antigen stimulation. The receptor set was obtained from a human donor in good health (CMV status not recorded). Some clones in this sample may be carry-over from other donors' samples.

The chain has TRBV12-3 or TRBV12-4 and TRBJ1-1; D unclear. The CDR3 runs 15 residues. Between the trimmed V and J ends, which lost 8 bases and 0 bases, there was a span of 16 bases. CDR3 nucleotides: TGTGCCAGCTCCCCTGAACAGTCCTTGAACACTGAAGCTTTCTTT. It specifies CASSPEQSLNTEAFF.

The V call is TRBV27, the J call TRBJ2-1; TRBD1 might be the D (5 bases). Trimming removed 8 bases from V and 6 bases from J, with 17 bases in between. CDR3 size: 14 residues. Germline values: CDR1 MNHEY, CDR2 SMNVEV (reference sequence). CDR3 residues: CASHTQGPGNEQFF. The DNA of the CDR3 is TGTGCCAGCCACACCCAGGGTCCGGGCAATGAGCAGTTCTTC.

This chain uses TRBV20-1 with TRBJ2-7; D is unclear. CDR3 length: 14 residues. V was shortened by 0 bases and J by 1 base, with 10 bases between the two germline ends. Per the germline V gene, CDR1 is DFQATT and CDR2 is SNEGSKA (reference sequence). The CDR3: CSARDQDRSYEQYF. CDR3 coding DNA: TGCAGTGCTAGAGATCAGGACCGTTCCTACGAGCAGTACTTC.

This clonotype was observed a handful of times. This chain links TRBV12-3 or TRBV12-4 with TRBJ2-3; no definite D call. Trimming stripped 3 bases from V and 4 bases from J, with 17 bases between. The CDR3 spans 16 residues. The CDR3 nucleotides read TGTGCCAGCAGTTTTTTCGAAGGTTTAGTGGCAGATACGCAGTATTTT. Its translation is CASSFFEGLVADTQYF.

Many counts were recorded for this clonotype. The V call is TRBV7-2, the J call TRBJ1-6, with TRBD1 as a possible D gene (5 bases). Germline loops: CDR1 SGHTA, CDR2 FQGNSA. V lost 5 bases, J lost 7 bases, and 15 bases lay in between. The CDR3 has 15 residues. The CDR3 loop reads CASSVSAGTNSPLHF. The CDR3, as DNA: TGTGCCAGCAGCGTCTCCGCGGGGACCAATTCACCCCTCCACTTT.